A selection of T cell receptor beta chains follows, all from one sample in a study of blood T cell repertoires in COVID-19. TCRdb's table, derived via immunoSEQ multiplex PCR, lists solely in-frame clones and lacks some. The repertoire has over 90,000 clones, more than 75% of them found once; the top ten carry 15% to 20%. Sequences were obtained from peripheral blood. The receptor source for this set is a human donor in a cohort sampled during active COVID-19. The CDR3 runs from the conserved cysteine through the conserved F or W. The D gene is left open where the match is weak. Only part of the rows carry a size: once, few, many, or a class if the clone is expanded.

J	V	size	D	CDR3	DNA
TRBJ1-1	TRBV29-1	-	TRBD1	CSANPGQPNTEAFF	TGCAGCGCCAACCCGGGACAGCCGAACACTGAAGCTTTCTTT
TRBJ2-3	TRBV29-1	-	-	CSVAHRTDTQYF	TGCAGCGTTGCACACCGCACAGATACGCAGTATTTT
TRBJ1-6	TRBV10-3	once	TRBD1	CAISVGQQGIGLSPLHF	TGTGCCATCAGTGTGGGTCAACAGGGGATTGGACTTTCACCCCTCCACTTT
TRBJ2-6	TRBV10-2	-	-	CASSGLSPFLGANVLTF	TGCGCCAGCAGTGGGCTCTCGCCTTTCCTTGGGGCCAACGTCCTGACTTTC
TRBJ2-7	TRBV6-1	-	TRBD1	CASSEDRGYEQYF	TGTGCCAGCAGTGAAGACAGGGGCTACGAGCAGTACTTC
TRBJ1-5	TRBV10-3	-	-	CAISHSGGFQPQHF	TGTGCCATCAGCCATTCCGGGGGGTTCCAGCCCCAGCATTTT
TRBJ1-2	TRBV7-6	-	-	CASSNEAGRGSLGGYTF	TGTGCCAGCAGCAACGAGGCGGGCAGGGGCTCCCTGGGGGGCTACACCTTC
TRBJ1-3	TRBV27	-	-	CASSSGVAGNTIYF	TGTGCCAGCAGTTCAGGGGTAGCTGGAAACACCATATATTTT
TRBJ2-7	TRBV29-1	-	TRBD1	CSVEGTGAYEQYF	TGCAGCGTTGAAGGGACAGGTGCCTACGAGCAGTACTTC
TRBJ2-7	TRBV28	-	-	CASSQGSYEQYF	TGTGCCAGTTCACAGGGTTCCTACGAGCAGTACTTC
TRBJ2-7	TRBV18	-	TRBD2	CARPTSGGPPYEQYF	TGTGCCAGACCGACTAGCGGGGGGCCTCCATACGAGCAGTACTTC
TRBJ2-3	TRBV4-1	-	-	CASSQESTADTQYF	TGCGCCAGCAGCCAAGAGAGCACCGCAGATACGCAGTATTTT
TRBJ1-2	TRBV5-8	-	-	CASSFQQGWDGYTF	TGTGCCAGCAGCTTTCAACAGGGCTGGGACGGCTACACCTTC
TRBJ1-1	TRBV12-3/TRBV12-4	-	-	CASSLGAVREAFF	TGTGCCAGCAGTTTAGGTGCAGTACGCGAAGCTTTCTTT
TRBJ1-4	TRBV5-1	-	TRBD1	CASRDTGGSNEKLFF	TGCGCCAGCAGGGACACAGGGGGATCGAATGAAAAACTGTTTTTT
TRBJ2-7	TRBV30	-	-	CAWSLGRGAYEQYF	TGTGCCTGGAGTTTAGGCAGGGGAGCCTACGAGCAGTACTTC
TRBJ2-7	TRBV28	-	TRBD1	CASSFSGGDEQYF	TGTGCCAGCAGTTTCTCAGGGGGAGACGAGCAGTACTTC
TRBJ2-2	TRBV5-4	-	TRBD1	CATGQGDTGELFF	TGTGCCACGGGACAGGGGGACACCGGGGAGCTGTTTTTT
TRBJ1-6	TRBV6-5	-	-	CASRDGDSPLHF	TGTGCCAGCAGGGACGGGGATTCACCCCTCCACTTT